This TCR beta chain was sequenced in a study of T cells in Graves' hyperthyroidism and ophthalmopathy. This clonotype has a count of ten or more. CDR3 size: 17 residues. The V end lost 4 bases, the J end lost 0 bases, and 15 bases lay between the germline ends. Germline CDR1 reads MDHEN; CDR2 reads SYDVKM. RNA transcripts provided the source from which TCR beta CDR3 regions were amplified. The primer set for the first-round RT-PCR of the TCR CDR3 was HTBI. TCRdb itself ran the multiplex PCR reads through MiXCR, one entry per CDR3 protein. The table lists more than 500,000 distinct CDR3 sequences, roughly 14% of them singletons.

This chain joins TRBV28 and TRBJ2-2, with D possibly matching TRBD1 (5 bases). The TCR comes from a middle-aged woman with Graves' ophthalmopathy. Sequencing used blood. The CDR3 bases are TGTGCCAGCAGTTCCGGTGGGGCAGGCGCGAACACCGGGGAGCTGTTTTTT. This gives the protein CASSSGGAGANTGELFF.